This entry describes one T cell receptor beta chain. Its antigen remains unidentified. This specimen belongs to a study of blood T cells in healthy people across ages. Regarding the study as a whole: While age rose, TCR beta diversity per million T cells dropped in a roughly linear way.

A second roughly 6 to 12 cycle PCR used barcoded and J-beta primers. TCRdb passed the 5' RACE reads through MiXCR, listing each CDR3 protein once. The sample has 700,000 to 900,000 distinct CDR3 sequences; about 26% are singletons. V was clipped by 4 bases and J by 4 bases, with 26 bases between them. Germline V gene sequence: CDR1 MNHNY, CDR2 SVGAGI (reference sequence). The CDR3 is made up of 18 amino acids. The same specimen was also included in a second study, on T cells of mothers and their children. That report adds: In both related and unrelated pairs, TCR recombination output is shaped similarly by thymic selection.

The chain is built from TRBV6-6 and TRBJ2-7; D possibly corresponds to TRBD1 (6 bases). The sample taken for sequencing was blood. This TCR derives from a boy younger than 18 in good health. The CDR3 protein is CASSSKPFSAGTPYEQYF. CDR3 sequence (DNA): TGTGCCAGCAGTTCAAAACCCTTCTCCGCAGGGACACCTTACGAGCAGTACTTC.